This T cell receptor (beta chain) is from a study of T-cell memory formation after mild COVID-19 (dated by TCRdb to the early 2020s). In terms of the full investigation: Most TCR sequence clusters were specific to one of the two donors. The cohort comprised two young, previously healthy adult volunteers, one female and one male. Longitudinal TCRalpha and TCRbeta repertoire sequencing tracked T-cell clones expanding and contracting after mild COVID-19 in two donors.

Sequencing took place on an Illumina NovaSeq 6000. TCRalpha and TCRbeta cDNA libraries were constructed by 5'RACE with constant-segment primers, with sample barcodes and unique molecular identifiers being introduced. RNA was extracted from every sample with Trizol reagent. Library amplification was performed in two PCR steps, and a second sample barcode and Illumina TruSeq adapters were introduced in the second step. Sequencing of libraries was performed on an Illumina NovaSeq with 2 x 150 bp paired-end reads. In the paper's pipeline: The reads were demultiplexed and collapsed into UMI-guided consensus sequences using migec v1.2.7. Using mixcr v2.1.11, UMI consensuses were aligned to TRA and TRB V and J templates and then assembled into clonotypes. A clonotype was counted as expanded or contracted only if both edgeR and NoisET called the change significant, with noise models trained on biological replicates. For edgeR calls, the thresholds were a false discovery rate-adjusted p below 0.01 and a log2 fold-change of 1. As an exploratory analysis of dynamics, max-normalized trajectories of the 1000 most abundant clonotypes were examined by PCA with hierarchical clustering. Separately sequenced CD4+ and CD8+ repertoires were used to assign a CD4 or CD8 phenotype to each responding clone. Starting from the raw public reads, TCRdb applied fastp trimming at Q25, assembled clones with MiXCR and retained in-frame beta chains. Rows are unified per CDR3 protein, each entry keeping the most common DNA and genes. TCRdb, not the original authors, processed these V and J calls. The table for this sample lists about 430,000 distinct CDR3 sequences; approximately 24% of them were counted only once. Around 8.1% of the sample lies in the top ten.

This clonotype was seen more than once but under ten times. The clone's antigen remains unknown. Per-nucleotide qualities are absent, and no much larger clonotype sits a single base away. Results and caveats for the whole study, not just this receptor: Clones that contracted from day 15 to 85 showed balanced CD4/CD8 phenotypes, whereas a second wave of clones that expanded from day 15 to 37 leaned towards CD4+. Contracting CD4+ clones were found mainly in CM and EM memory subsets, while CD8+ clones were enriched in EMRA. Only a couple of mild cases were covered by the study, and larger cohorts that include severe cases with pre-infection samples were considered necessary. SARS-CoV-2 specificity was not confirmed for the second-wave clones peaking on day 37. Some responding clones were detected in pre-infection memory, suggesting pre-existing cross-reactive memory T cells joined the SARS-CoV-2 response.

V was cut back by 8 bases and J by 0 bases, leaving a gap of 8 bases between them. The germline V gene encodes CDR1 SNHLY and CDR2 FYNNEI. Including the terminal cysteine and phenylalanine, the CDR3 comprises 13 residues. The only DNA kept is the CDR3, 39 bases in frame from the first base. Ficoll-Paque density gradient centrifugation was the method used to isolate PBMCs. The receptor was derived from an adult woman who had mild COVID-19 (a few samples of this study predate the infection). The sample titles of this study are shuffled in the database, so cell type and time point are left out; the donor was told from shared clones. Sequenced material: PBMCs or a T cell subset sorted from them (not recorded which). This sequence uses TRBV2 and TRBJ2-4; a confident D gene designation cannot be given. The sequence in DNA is TGTGCCAGCCATTCCTTAGCCAAAAACATTCAGTACTTC. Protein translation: CASHSLAKNIQYF.